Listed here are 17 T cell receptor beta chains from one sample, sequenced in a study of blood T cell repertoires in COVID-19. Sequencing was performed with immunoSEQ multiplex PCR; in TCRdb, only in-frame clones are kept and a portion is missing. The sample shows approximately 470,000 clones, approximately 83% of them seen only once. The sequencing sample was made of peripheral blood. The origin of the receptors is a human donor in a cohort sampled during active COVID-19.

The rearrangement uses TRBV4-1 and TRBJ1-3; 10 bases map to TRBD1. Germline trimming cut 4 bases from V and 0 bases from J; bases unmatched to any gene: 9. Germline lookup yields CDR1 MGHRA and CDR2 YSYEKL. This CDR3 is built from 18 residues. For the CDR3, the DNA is TGCGCCAGCAGCCGCAACCGGGACAGGGGTGACTCTGGAAACACCATATATTTT. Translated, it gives CASSRNRDRGDSGNTIYF.

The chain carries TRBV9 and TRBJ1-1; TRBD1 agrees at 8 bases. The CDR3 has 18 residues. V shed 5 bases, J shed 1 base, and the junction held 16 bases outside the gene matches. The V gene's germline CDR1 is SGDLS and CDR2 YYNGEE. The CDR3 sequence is CASRNLVPGQVGNTEAFF. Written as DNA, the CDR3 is TGTGCCAGCAGAAACCTTGTCCCGGGACAGGTGGGGAACACTGAAGCTTTCTTT.

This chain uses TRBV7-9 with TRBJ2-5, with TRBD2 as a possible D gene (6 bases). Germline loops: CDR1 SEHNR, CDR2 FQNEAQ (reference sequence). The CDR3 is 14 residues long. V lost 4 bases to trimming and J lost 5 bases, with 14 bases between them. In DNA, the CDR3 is TGTGCCAGCAGCTGGGACTCCGGCGGGGAGACCCAGTACTTC. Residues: CASSWDSGGETQYF.

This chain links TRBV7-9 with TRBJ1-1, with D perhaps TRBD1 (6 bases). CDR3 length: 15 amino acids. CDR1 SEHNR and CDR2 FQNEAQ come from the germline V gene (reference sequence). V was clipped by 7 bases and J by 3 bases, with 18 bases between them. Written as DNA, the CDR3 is TGTGCCAGCACCTTCCTGTCAGGGGTTGACACTGAAGCTTTCTTT. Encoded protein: CASTFLSGVDTEAFF.

The CDR3 nucleotides read TGTGCCAGCCGGGGGAGGGACTATGGCTACACCTTC. This encodes CASRGRDYGYTF. The chain employs TRBV27 and TRBJ1-2; weak D call: TRBD1 (5 bases). Germline V lookup: CDR1 MNHEY, CDR2 SMNVEV (reference sequence). This CDR3 is built from 12 residues. V was clipped by 8 bases and J by 3 bases, with 10 bases between them.

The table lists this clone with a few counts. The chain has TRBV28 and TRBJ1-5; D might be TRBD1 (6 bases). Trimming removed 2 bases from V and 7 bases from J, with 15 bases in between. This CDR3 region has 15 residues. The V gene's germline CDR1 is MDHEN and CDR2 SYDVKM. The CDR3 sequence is CASSLGGRGKQPQHF. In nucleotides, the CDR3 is TGTGCCAGCAGTTTAGGGGGGAGGGGGAAACAGCCCCAGCATTTT.

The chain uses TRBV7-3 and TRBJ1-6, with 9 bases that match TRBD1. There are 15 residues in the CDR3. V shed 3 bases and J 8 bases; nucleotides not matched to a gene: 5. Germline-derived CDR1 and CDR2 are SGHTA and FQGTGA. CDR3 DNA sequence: TGTGCCAGCAGCTTCTGGACAGGGGAGGATTCACCCCTCCACTTT. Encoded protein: CASSFWTGEDSPLHF.

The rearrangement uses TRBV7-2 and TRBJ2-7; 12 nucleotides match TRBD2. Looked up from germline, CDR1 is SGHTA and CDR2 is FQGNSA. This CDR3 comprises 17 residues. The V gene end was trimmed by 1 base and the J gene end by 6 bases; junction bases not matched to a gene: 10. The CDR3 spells CASSLDGLAGGRAEQYF. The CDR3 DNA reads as TGTGCCAGCAGCTTAGACGGGCTAGCGGGAGGGCGGGCCGAGCAGTACTTC.

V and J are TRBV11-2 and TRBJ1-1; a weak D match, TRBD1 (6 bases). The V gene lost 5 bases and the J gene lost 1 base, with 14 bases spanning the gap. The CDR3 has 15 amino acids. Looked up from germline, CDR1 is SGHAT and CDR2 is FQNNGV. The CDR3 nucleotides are TGTGCCAGCAGCCCTCCCTCGACAGGGAACACTGAAGCTTTCTTT. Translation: CASSPPSTGNTEAFF.

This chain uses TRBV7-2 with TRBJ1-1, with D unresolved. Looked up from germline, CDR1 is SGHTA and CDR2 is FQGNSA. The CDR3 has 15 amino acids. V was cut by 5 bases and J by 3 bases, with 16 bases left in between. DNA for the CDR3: TGTGCCAGCAGCCTTCGGGTCGGATCAGACACTGAAGCTTTCTTT. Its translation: CASSLRVGSDTEAFF.

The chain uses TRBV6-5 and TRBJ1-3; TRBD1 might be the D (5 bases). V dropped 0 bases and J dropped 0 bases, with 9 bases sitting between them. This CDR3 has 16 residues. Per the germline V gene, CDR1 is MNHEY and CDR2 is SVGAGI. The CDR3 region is CASSYSRQSSGNTIYF. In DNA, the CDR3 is TGTGCCAGCAGTTACTCGCGACAGTCCTCTGGAAACACCATATATTTT.

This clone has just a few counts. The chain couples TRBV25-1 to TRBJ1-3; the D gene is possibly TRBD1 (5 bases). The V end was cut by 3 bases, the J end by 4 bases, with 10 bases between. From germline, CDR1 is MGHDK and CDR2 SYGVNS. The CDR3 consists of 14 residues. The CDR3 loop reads CASSDRQGGNTIYF. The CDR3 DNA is TGTGCCAGCAGTGACCGCCAGGGCGGAAACACCATATATTTT.

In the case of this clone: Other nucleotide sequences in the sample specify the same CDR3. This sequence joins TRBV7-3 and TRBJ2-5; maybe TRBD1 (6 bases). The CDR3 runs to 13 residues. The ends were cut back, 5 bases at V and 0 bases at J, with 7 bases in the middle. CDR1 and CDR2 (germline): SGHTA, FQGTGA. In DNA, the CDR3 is TGTGCCAGCAGCAGGGGGAACCAAGAGACCCAGTACTTC. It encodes CASSRGNQETQYF.

The CDR3 protein is CASSITRETDTQYF. The CDR3 DNA reads as TGTGCCAGTAGTATTACCCGAGAGACAGATACGCAGTATTTT. The chain employs TRBV19 and TRBJ2-3; D is uncertain. Trimming stripped 3 bases from V and 3 bases from J, with 10 bases between. Per germline, CDR1 LNHDA and CDR2 SQIVND (reference sequence). The CDR3 extends over 14 amino acids.

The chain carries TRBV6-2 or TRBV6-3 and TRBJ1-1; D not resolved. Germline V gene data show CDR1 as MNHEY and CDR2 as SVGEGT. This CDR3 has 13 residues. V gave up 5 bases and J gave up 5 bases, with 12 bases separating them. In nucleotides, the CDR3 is TGTGCCAGCAGTCGACCGGGATGGACTGAAGCTTTCTTT. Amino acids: CASSRPGWTEAFF.

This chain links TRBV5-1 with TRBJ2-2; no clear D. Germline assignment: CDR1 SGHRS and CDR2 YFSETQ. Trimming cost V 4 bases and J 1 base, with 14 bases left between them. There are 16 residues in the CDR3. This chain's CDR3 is CASSGGDGGNTGELFF. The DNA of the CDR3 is TGCGCCAGCAGCGGTGGAGATGGCGGGAACACCGGGGAGCTGTTTTTT.

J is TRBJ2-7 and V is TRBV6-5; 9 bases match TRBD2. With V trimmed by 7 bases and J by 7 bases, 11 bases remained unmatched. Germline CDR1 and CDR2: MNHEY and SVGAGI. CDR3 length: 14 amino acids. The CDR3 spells CASTPVGLAREQYF. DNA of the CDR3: TGTGCCAGCACTCCCGTCGGACTAGCGCGAGAGCAGTACTTC.